These T cell receptor beta chains were read from a single sample in a study of blood T cell repertoires in COVID-19. Data came from immunoSEQ multiplex PCR; TCRdb stores just in-frame clones and leaves some out. Here the sample spans about 180,000 clones, about 83% being singletons. Sequenced input: peripheral blood. These receptor sequences come from an older person with COVID-19, enrolled during active disease. The CDR3 runs from the conserved cysteine through the conserved F or W. The D gene is left open where the match is weak. Part of the rows lack a size; the others show once, few, many or a class for expanded clones.

>-|TRBV28|-|TRBJ2-3
CASSPLRDTQYF
TGTGCCAGCAGCCCCCTCCGGGATACGCAGTATTTT
>-|TRBV5-4|-|TRBJ1-2
CASSVPGVDLYGYTF
TGTGCCAGCAGCGTGCCGGGAGTTGACCTCTATGGCTACACCTTC
>-|TRBV7-9|TRBD2|TRBJ2-5
CASSPRDLAGEETQYF
TGTGCCAGCAGCCCCCGCGACCTAGCGGGAGAAGAGACCCAGTACTTC
>-|TRBV7-2|TRBD1|TRBJ2-1
CASKQGGRQGYNEQFF
TGTGCCAGCAAACAGGGGGGCCGGCAAGGCTACAATGAGCAGTTCTTC
>-|TRBV11-2|-|TRBJ1-4
CASSSRDTGREEKLFF
TGTGCCAGCAGCTCCAGGGACACAGGGAGGGAGGAAAAACTGTTTTTT
>-|TRBV19|TRBD1|TRBJ2-7
CASHGGQPYEQYF
TGTGCCAGCCATGGGGGACAGCCCTACGAGCAGTACTTC
>once|TRBV5-4|-|TRBJ2-2
CATRSVGENTGELFF
TGTGCCACCAGGTCAGTGGGAGAGAACACCGGGGAGCTGTTTTTT
>-|TRBV5-1|TRBD2|TRBJ2-3
CASSLRLAGSTDTQYF
TGCGCCAGCAGCCTCAGACTAGCGGGTAGCACAGATACGCAGTATTTT
>-|TRBV28|TRBD1|TRBJ2-1
CASRSRQGATYNEQFF
TGTGCCAGCAGATCCCGACAGGGGGCCACCTACAATGAGCAGTTCTTC
>-|TRBV5-6|-|TRBJ1-5
CASSRDLDSNQPQHF
TGTGCCAGCAGTCGAGACCTAGATAGCAATCAGCCCCAGCATTTT
>once|TRBV18|TRBD1|TRBJ1-2
CASSPLGTEPYGYTF
TGTGCCAGCTCACCACTCGGGACAGAACCCTATGGCTACACCTTC
>few|TRBV3-1/TRBV3-2|TRBD1|TRBJ1-1
CASSQAGTGLNTEAFF
TGTGCCAGCAGCCAAGCGGGGACAGGGCTGAACACTGAAGCTTTCTTT
>-|TRBV29-1|TRBD1|TRBJ2-3
CSVGRDRARDTQYF
TGCAGCGTCGGCCGGGACAGGGCAAGGGATACGCAGTATTTT
>-|TRBV5-8|-|TRBJ2-1
CASSPLHEQFF
TGTGCCAGCAGCCCTCTTCATGAGCAGTTCTTC
>-|TRBV16|-|TRBJ1-4
CASSPNRPPNEKLFF
TGTGCCAGCAGCCCCAACAGGCCCCCTAATGAAAAACTGTTTTTT
>-|TRBV10-3|-|TRBJ1-1
CAIAATLNTEAFF
TGTGCCATCGCGGCGACTTTGAACACTGAAGCTTTCTTT
>-|TRBV7-9|-|TRBJ2-5
CASSFDGATVEETQYF
TGTGCCAGCAGCTTTGACGGTGCCACAGTAGAGGAGACCCAGTACTTC
>-|TRBV4-3|TRBD1|TRBJ1-3
CASSQHGTGVGNTIYF
TGCGCCAGCAGCCAACACGGGACAGGGGTAGGAAACACCATATATTTT
>-|TRBV6-2/TRBV6-3|-|TRBJ1-1
CASSRLGGLNTEAFF
TGTGCCAGCAGTCGACTCGGAGGACTGAACACTGAAGCTTTCTTT
>-|TRBV27|-|TRBJ2-7
CASSNPPGGFPYEQYF
TGTGCCAGCAGTAACCCGCCTGGCGGGTTTCCCTACGAGCAGTACTTC